One TCR beta chain is described in this entry. The data stem from a study of blood T cell repertoires in COVID-19. As for the study in general: Specimens from acute and convalescent COVID-19 originated in the United States, Italy and Spain.

Original methodology: Reference gene primer amplification gave nucleated cell count estimates. Only in-frame clones appear in the TCRdb table, and some are missing; sequencing was by immunoSEQ multiplex PCR. V and J calls and clone size are copied from that table; D and trimming were computed from the DNA. The sample lists approximately 100,000 clones; about nine tenths were seen once. The V and J ends lost 0 bases and 13 bases respectively, with 10 bases between them. The CDR3 spans 12 residues. Germline V gives CDR1 MGHRA, CDR2 YSYEKL. The TCR originated in a woman aged 80 or over in a cohort sampled during active COVID-19. This rearrangement joins TRBV4-1 to TRBJ2-1; D uncertain. Sequenced: peripheral blood. In DNA form, the CDR3 reads TGCGCCAGCAGCCAAGATGAGTTTACCCAGTTCTTC. The encoded protein is CASSQDEFTQFF.